The T cell receptor (beta chain) described here comes from a study of blood T cell repertoires in COVID-19 (dated by TCRdb to 2018 to 2020). Broadly, across the study: Samples from collaborators originated in the United States, Italy and Spain and spanned both the acute and convalescent phases of COVID-19. The samples were drawn from the first 160 participants of the ongoing ImmuneRACE study and from 950 to 1,500 subjects provided by 6 global collaborators. A freely available public database, intended as a resource for researchers studying the immune response to SARS-CoV-2, is where the repertoires were released. Deeply sampled blood TCRbeta repertoires from subjects exposed to, actively infected with, or recovered from COVID-19 were included in the dataset. Where HLA class I and class II types were available, the types were taken from metadata supplied by the sample provider, not from assay-based typing. The material from the prospective study consisted of cDNA or gDNA derived from T cells, B-cell-depleted T cells, or PBMCs. A de-identified subject ID, COVID-19 status, age in years and sex were almost always included in the sample metadata.

The germline V gene (reference sequence) specifies GTSNPN as CDR1 and SVGIG as CDR2. Measured from the cysteine to the phenylalanine, the CDR3 is 15 residues long. Only CDR3 DNA remains: 45 bases, in frame from the first base. A distance of 11 bases separates the germline ends of V and J, which lose 0 bases and 0 bases respectively. In the case of this clone: Its antigen remains undetermined. No base quality values were provided; no much bigger clone lies one nucleotide off.

Participants in the prospective study were aged about 18 to 100 years, lived in about two dozen United States geographic areas, and enrolled through a virtual design. In the prospective study, participants were assigned to cohorts based on the clinical history participants reported in a screening survey and a study questionnaire. Recovered participants in ImmuneRACE Cohort 3 were defined as having two consecutive negative NP/OP PCR tests, clearance from a healthcare professional, or resolution of symptoms. In the prospective study, whole blood, serum and a nasopharyngeal or oropharyngeal swab were collected from each participant by mobile phlebotomists. Over a 2-month period, participants in the prospective study had the option of providing additional blood draws and questionnaires. Prospective study blood samples were shipped either frozen or at room temperature before DNA extraction. What the work shows at the level of the full study, not this receptor alone: The amount of clinical and demographic metadata varied by source and participant and was provided uncurated.

The immunoSEQ Assay, a bias-controlled multiplex PCR, was used to amplify TCRbeta CDR3 regions from genomic DNA. The original pipeline was this. The number of nucleated cells in each sample was estimated from the amplification of reference gene primers within the assay. Sequence reads were collapsed and filtered to measure the absolute abundance of every unique TCRbeta CDR3 rearrangement. Productive Simpson clonality was computed per sample as the square root of Simpson's diversity index over productive rearrangements. Here the immuneACCESS table is served through TCRdb, limited to in-frame sequences with V and J called. Missing clones are a known gap in these copies; in checked studies unresolved V genes cover under half, and the rest lacks a known reason. V, J and clone size were drawn from that table, and D and trimming were deduced from the DNA. The sample contains about 280,000 clones, roughly 87% of them found a single time. The top ten clonotypes cover 1% of the sample.

The specimen sequenced was PBMCs or T cells enriched from blood (not recorded which). This clonotype was sampled from a woman aged 30 to 39 who had recovered from COVID-19. The sequence joins TRBV30 to TRBJ1-1; too little of a D gene remains to name it. For the CDR3, the sequence is CAWSVRLTMNTEAFF. The DNA is as follows: TGTGCCTGGAGTGTTCGACTCACTATGAACACTGAAGCTTTCTTT.